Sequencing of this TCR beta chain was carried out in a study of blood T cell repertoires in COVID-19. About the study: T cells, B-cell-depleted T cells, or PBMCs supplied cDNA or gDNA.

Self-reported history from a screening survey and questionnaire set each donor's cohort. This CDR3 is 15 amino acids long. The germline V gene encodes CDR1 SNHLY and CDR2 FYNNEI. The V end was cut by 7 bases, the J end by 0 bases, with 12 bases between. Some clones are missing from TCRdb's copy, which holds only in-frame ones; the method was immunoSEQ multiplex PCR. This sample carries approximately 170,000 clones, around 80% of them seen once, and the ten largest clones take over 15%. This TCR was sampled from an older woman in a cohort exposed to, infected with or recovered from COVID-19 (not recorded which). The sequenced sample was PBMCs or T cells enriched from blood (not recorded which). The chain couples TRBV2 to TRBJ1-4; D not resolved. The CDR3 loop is CASIRERATNEKLFF. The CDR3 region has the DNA TGTGCCAGCATCCGAGAGCGCGCAACTAATGAAAAACTGTTTTTT. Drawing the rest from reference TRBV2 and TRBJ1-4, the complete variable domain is EPEVTQTPSHQVTQMGQEVILRCVPISNHLYFYWYRQILGQKVEFLVSFYNNEISEKSEIFDDQFSVERPDGSNFTLKIRSTKLEDSAMYFCASIRERATNEKLFFGSGTQLSVL.